The 27 T cell receptor beta chains below all came from one sample that was sequenced in a study of neoadjuvant anti-PD-1 for oral cavity cancer. Time point in this sample: after neoadjuvant nivolumab, at surgical resection. Generated by immunoSEQ multiplex PCR, the TCRdb table keeps only in-frame clones and is missing some. This repertoire shows 11,000 to 15,000 clones, around three quarters found once; its top ten account for around 2.2%. The starting material was PBMCs, obtained after nivolumab (anti-PD-1) treatment. These TCRs come from a person between 35 and 79 years old with oral cavity squamous cell carcinoma.

The chain recombines TRBV5-1 with TRBJ2-3, with D hard to call. Trimming stripped 5 bases from V and 1 base from J, with 5 bases between. CDR3 length equals 12 residues. Germline CDR1 and CDR2: SGHRS and YFSETQ. The chain's CDR3 is CASSTGTDTQYF. In DNA form, the CDR3 reads TGCGCCAGCAGTACCGGCACAGATACGCAGTATTTT.

V and J are TRBV7-9 and TRBJ1-1; no clear D. V was trimmed by 5 bases and J by 3 bases, leaving 10 bases between them. Germline loops: CDR1 SEHNR, CDR2 FQNEAQ (reference sequence). CDR3 size: 13 residues. The CDR3 loop reads CASSLLADTEAFF. Written as DNA, the CDR3 is TGTGCCAGCAGCCTCCTAGCGGACACTGAAGCTTTCTTT.

The chain is built from TRBV2 and TRBJ2-3; possible D gene TRBD2, 6 bases. The V gene's germline CDR1 is SNHLY and CDR2 FYNNEI. The CDR3 length is 18 residues. V was trimmed by 4 bases and J by 0 bases, leaving 20 bases between them. For the CDR3, the DNA is TGTGCCAGCAGTGTCCCAAAATCCAGGGAGGCGAGCACAGATACGCAGTATTTT. It encodes CASSVPKSREASTDTQYF.

This clone was found once. The chain employs TRBV7-3 and TRBJ2-2, with 7 nucleotides matching TRBD2. The CDR3 is 15 residues long. After removal of 1 base from V and 3 bases from J, the junction contained 2 bases not matched to a gene. Germline CDR1 is SGHTA and CDR2 is FQGTGA. The CDR3 coding sequence is TGTGCCAGCAGCTTAAGCGGGAGATACACCGGGGAGCTGTTTTTT. This translates into CASSLSGRYTGELFF. Drawing the rest from reference TRBV7-3 and TRBJ2-2, the complete variable domain is GAGVSQTPSNKVTEKGKYVELRCDPISGHTALYWYRQSLGQGPEFLIYFQGTGAADDSGLPNDRFFAVRPEGSVSTLKIQRTERGDSAVYLCASSLSGRYTGELFFGEGSRLTVL.

The chain recombines TRBV15 with TRBJ1-5; D is uncertain. The V and J ends lost 7 bases and 2 bases respectively, with 9 bases between them. Germline CDR1 reads LNHNV; CDR2 reads YYDKDF (reference sequence). The CDR3 runs to 13 residues. The CDR3 sequence is CATNAGGNQPQHF. CDR3 bases: TGTGCCACCAATGCTGGGGGCAATCAGCCCCAGCATTTT.

This chain's CDR3 is CASSEGGGLLSYEQYF. The CDR3 DNA reads as TGTGCCAGCAGTGAAGGAGGGGGATTATTATCCTACGAGCAGTACTTC. J is TRBJ2-7 and V is TRBV2, with TRBD1 as a possible D gene (6 bases). CDR1 is SNHLY and CDR2 is FYNNEI in the germline V gene. CDR3 length: 16 residues. The ends were cut back, 1 base at V and 1 base at J, with 14 bases in the middle. The full variable domain, rest sourced from reference TRBV2 and TRBJ2-7, is EPEVTQTPSHQVTQMGQEVILRCVPISNHLYFYWYRQILGQKVEFLVSFYNNEISEKSEIFDDQFSVERPDGSNFTLKIRSTKLEDSAMYFCASSEGGGLLSYEQYFGPGTRLTVT.

This clone was seen once. The rearrangement links TRBV6-5 to TRBJ1-1; TRBD1 agrees at 9 bases. V shed 6 bases and J 2 bases; nucleotides not matched to a gene: 7. The CDR3 runs to 15 residues. Per germline, CDR1 MNHEY and CDR2 SVGAGI. CDR3 sequence: CASRSSTGGNTEAFF. CDR3 nucleotides: TGTGCCAGCAGGTCAAGTACAGGGGGCAACACTGAAGCTTTCTTT.

V usage is TRBV7-9 and J usage is TRBJ2-1; D is unclear. Germline lookup yields CDR1 SEHNR and CDR2 FQNEAQ (reference sequence). The germline V and J ends were trimmed by 5 bases and 6 bases, with 17 bases remaining between them. The CDR3 covers 15 residues. CDR3 amino acids: CASSPRTTWANEQFF. CDR3 DNA sequence: TGTGCCAGCAGCCCCCGGACCACGTGGGCCAATGAGCAGTTCTTC.

The chain couples TRBV10-1 to TRBJ2-1; the D is unclear. V lost 3 bases to trimming and J lost 4 bases, with 7 bases between them. The germline CDR1 and CDR2 sequences are WNHNN and SYGVQD (reference sequence). The CDR3 loop spans 13 amino acids. CDR3 coding DNA: TGCGCCAGCAGTGAATCCAGATACAATGAGCAGTTCTTC. Encoded protein: CASSESRYNEQFF.

The chain employs TRBV10-2 and TRBJ1-5; no definite D call. CDR1 WSHSY and CDR2 SAAADI come from the germline V gene. V was trimmed by 3 bases and J by 5 bases, leaving 8 bases between them. This CDR3 has 13 amino acids. The CDR3 DNA sequence: TGCGCCAGCAGTGATTCCGTCTATCAGCCCCAGCATTTT. Translation gives CASSDSVYQPQHF.

This chain links TRBV5-4 with TRBJ2-7; D is perhaps TRBD2 (5 bases). V was trimmed by 4 bases and J by 2 bases, leaving 16 bases between them. Germline CDR1 SGHNT, CDR2 YYREEE (reference sequence). The CDR3 runs to 15 residues. DNA of the CDR3: TGTGCCAGCAGCGAGATTACGGACGGGACCTACGAGCAGTACTTC. Its protein product is CASSEITDGTYEQYF.

V gene TRBV6-4 combines with J gene TRBJ1-5; D is unclear. Looked up from germline, CDR1 is MRHNA and CDR2 is SNTAGT. This CDR3 comprises 12 residues. V was cut by 5 bases and J by 9 bases, with 11 bases left in between. Here the CDR3 reads CASSIQRRPQHF. The CDR3 coding sequence is TGTGCCAGCAGTATACAGCGGCGGCCCCAGCATTTT.

The chain has TRBV9 and TRBJ1-1, with TRBD1 matching 7 bases. The trim removed 3 bases at V and 0 bases at J, leaving 5 bases unmatched. CDR3 size: 15 residues. CDR1 SGDLS and CDR2 YYNGEE come from the germline V gene. This CDR3 is CASSGPGTVNTEAFF. CDR3 bases: TGTGCCAGCAGCGGACCCGGGACAGTGAACACTGAAGCTTTCTTT.

This chain joins TRBV10-3 and TRBJ2-1; 9 bases agree with TRBD2. V gave up 7 bases and J gave up 0 bases; unmatched junction bases: 22. The CDR3 loop spans 21 amino acids. Germline lookup yields CDR1 ENHRY and CDR2 SYGVKD. In nucleotides, the CDR3 is TGTGCCATCACCCCTCGAGGGTTTAGCGGGAGTTCCCTCAGCTCCTACAATGAGCAGTTCTTC. Translated: CAITPRGFSGSSLSSYNEQFF.

This clone was observed a handful of times. The V call is TRBV28, the J call TRBJ1-2; TRBD1 is a possible D gene (5 bases). Germline-derived CDR1 and CDR2 are MDHEN and SYDVKM. This CDR3 region has 13 residues. V was trimmed by 6 bases and J by 8 bases, leaving 16 bases between them. The DNA for the CDR3 is TGTGCCAGCAGATTTTCAAGGGGAAACGGCTACACCTTC. Protein sequence: CASRFSRGNGYTF.

This clone showed up just a few times. The chain uses TRBV9 and TRBJ1-3; D is ambiguous. CDR1 is SGDLS, CDR2 YYNGEE, per germline. V lost 0 bases, J lost 6 bases, and 13 bases lay in between. This CDR3 region has 15 residues. CDR3 residues: CASSVGGRSVNTIYF. CDR3 nucleotide sequence: TGTGCCAGCAGCGTAGGTGGCAGGTCGGTAAACACCATATATTTT.

The chain carries TRBV7-9 and TRBJ1-1, with a weak D call TRBD1 (6 bases). The germline gives CDR1 SEHNR, CDR2 FQNEAQ (reference sequence). This CDR3 is built from 15 residues. V lost 5 bases, J lost 0 bases, and 13 bases lay in between. CDR3 sequence reads: CASSPRGRLNTEAFF. The CDR3 bases are TGTGCCAGCAGCCCGAGGGGGAGATTGAACACTGAAGCTTTCTTT.

The chain carries TRBV21-1 and TRBJ2-7; the DNA was not compared with TRBD2, the D call given in the table. TRBV21-1 is annotated as a pseudogene. This CDR3 is 16 amino acids long. CDR3 sequence reads: CASSYIAGGRSYEQYF. The CDR3 region has the DNA TGTGCCAGCAGCTATATAGCGGGAGGGCGCTCCTACGAGCAGTACTTC.

The J gene is TRBJ2-1, the V gene TRBV30; 8 bases align to TRBD2. The germline V gene encodes CDR1 GTSNPN and CDR2 SVGIG (reference sequence). Trimming took 1 base from V and 2 from J; bases not matched to a gene: 4. The CDR3 consists of 15 residues. CDR3 loop: CAWSALGLAYNEQFF. In nucleotides, the CDR3 is TGTGCCTGGAGTGCCCTGGGACTAGCCTACAATGAGCAGTTCTTC.

The chain links TRBV5-6 to TRBJ1-2; 7 nucleotides match TRBD1. The V gene end was trimmed by 2 bases and the J gene end by 6 bases; junction bases not matched to a gene: 7. The germline CDR1 and CDR2 sequences are SGHDT and YYEEEE. This CDR3 is built from 14 residues. CDR3 protein: CASSFPTGINGYTF. The DNA of the CDR3 is TGTGCCAGCAGCTTTCCGACAGGGATCAATGGCTACACCTTC. Combining the CDR3 with reference TRBV5-6 and TRBJ1-2 gives the whole variable domain DAGVTQSPTHLIKTRGQQVTLRCSPKSGHDTVSWYQQALGQGPQFIFQYYEEEERQRGNFPDRFSGHQFPNYSSELNVNALLLGDSALYLCASSFPTGINGYTFGSGTRLTVV.

This clone is a singleton in its sample. The chain has TRBV7-8 and TRBJ2-3; tentatively, D is TRBD2 (6 bases). Germline V gene lookup returns CDR1 SGHVS and CDR2 FQNEAQ. The CDR3 contains 16 residues. V lost 1 base to trimming and J lost 8 bases, with 19 bases between them. Here the CDR3 DNA reads TGTGCCAGCAGCTTAGGCAGCGGGTCGGTTGTGGTTACGCAGTATTTT. It yields the protein CASSLGSGSVVVTQYF. Based on the CDR3 plus reference TRBV7-8 and TRBJ2-3, the full variable domain is GAGVSQSPRYKVAKRGQDVALRCDPISGHVSLFWYQQALGQGPEFLTYFQNEAQLDKSGLPSDRFFAERPEGSVSTLKIQRTQQEDSAVYLCASSLGSGSVVVTQYFGPGTRLTVL.

The chain has TRBV10-1 and TRBJ2-5; TRBD1 matches 7 bases. This CDR3 contains 13 residues. Trimming at V came to 4 bases and at J to 2 bases, leaving 1 base not matched to a gene. Germline assignment: CDR1 WNHNN and CDR2 SYGVQD (reference sequence). The CDR3 DNA follows: TGCGCCAGCAGTGCGGGACAGCAAGAGACCCAGTACTTC. Encoded protein: CASSAGQQETQYF.

The V gene is TRBV10-3, the J gene TRBJ2-7, with D perhaps TRBD1 (5 bases). Germline assignment: CDR1 ENHRY and CDR2 SYGVKD. This CDR3 has 15 residues. Deletions cut 10 bases from V and 2 bases from J, with 21 bases between. The CDR3 sequence is CATKNPREPPYEQYF. The CDR3 DNA reads as TGTGCCACCAAAAACCCCAGGGAACCCCCCTACGAGCAGTACTTC.

The V call is TRBV6-4, the J call TRBJ2-5; D is perhaps TRBD2 (5 bases). CDR1 MRHNA and CDR2 SNTAGT come from the germline V gene. The germline V and J ends were trimmed by 2 bases and 5 bases, with 27 bases remaining between them. CDR3 length: 19 amino acids. This CDR3 is CASSDAGASLRALTETQYF. The DNA for the CDR3 is TGTGCCAGCAGTGACGCCGGCGCTAGCTTACGGGCGCTCACTGAGACCCAGTACTTC.

The chain joins TRBV6-5 to TRBJ2-5; TRBD2 agrees at 8 bases. Looked up from germline, CDR1 is MNHEY and CDR2 is SVGAGI. Trimming at V came to 2 bases and at J to 4 bases, leaving 3 bases not matched to a gene. CDR3 length equals 14 residues. The CDR3 is CASSYRLAGETQYF. The DNA for the CDR3 is TGTGCCAGCAGTTACCGGCTAGCGGGAGAGACCCAGTACTTC.

The CDR3 loop is CASSQEITLGTRGDTQYF. CDR3 coding DNA: TGTGCCAGCAGCCAAGAAATTACTCTGGGCACCCGCGGAGATACGCAGTATTTT. This chain links TRBV4-2 with TRBJ2-3; D gene ambiguous. This CDR3 has 18 residues. Trimming pared 0 bases from V and 5 bases from J, leaving 21 bases between. Germline V gene lookup returns CDR1 LGHNA and CDR2 YNFKEQ.

The genes are TRBV6-1 and TRBJ1-3; unclear D gene. The V gene's germline CDR1 is MNHNS and CDR2 SASEGT. Trimming removed 3 bases at V and 4 bases at J, with 13 bases between. The CDR3 runs to 15 residues. DNA for the CDR3: TGTGCCAGCAGTGATCGACCTTGGGCCGGAAACACCATATATTTT. Translation: CASSDRPWAGNTIYF.